This T cell receptor (beta chain) derives from a study of T cells after yellow fever vaccination. Study details: Any fraction with a low cell number was prepared using SMART-Seq v4 Ultra Low Input.

The 5'RACE template-switching step produced TCR cDNA and added a universal primer site and UMIs. TCRdb reprocessed the 5' RACE reads via MiXCR and lists one record per CDR3 protein. This sample yields some 240,000 distinct CDR3 sequences, of which 5.2% are seen a single time; roughly 3.3% belongs to the top ten. This clonotype was observed a few times. The sequenced sample was CD4+ T cells sorted from PBMCs, obtained on the day of the yellow fever booster vaccination. This receptor was identified in a man between 18 and 35 years old who received the YFV17D yellow fever vaccine.

CDR3 sequence (DNA): TGTGCCAGCAGCTCAACCTCCCACAGGGGTGGTGAGCAGTTCTTC. It yields the protein CASSSTSHRGGEQFF. The chain uses TRBV11-2 and TRBJ2-1; 7 nucleotides line up with TRBD1. The V segment lost 4 bases and the J segment 9 bases; nucleotides outside the gene matches: 12. Per germline, CDR1 SGHAT and CDR2 FQNNGV. The length of the CDR3 is 15 residues. Full variable domain (remainder filled in from reference TRBV11-2 and TRBJ2-1): EAGVAQSPRYKIIEKRQSVAFWCNPISGHATLYWYQQILGQGPKLLIQFQNNGVVDDSQLPKDRFSAERLKGVDSTLKIQPAKLEDSAVYLCASSSTSHRGGEQFFGPGTRLTVL.